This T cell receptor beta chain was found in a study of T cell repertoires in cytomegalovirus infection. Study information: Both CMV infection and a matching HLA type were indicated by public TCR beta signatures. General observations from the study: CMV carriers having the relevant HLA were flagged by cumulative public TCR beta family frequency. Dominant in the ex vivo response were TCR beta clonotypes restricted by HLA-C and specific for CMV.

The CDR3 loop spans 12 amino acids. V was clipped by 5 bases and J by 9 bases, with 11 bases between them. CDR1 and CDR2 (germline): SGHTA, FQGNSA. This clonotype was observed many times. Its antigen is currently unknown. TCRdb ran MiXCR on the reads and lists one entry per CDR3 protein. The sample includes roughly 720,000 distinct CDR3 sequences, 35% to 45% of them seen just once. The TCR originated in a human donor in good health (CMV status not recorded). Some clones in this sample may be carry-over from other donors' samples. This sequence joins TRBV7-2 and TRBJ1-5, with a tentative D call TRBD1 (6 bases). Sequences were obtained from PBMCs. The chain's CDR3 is CASSPGVGPQHF. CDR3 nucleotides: TGTGCCAGCAGCCCAGGGGTTGGGCCCCAGCATTTT.